This TCR beta chain is drawn from a study of Graves' ophthalmopathy and Graves' hyperthyroidism. Using RNA transcripts, the TCR beta CDR3 regions were amplified. First-round RT-PCR used HTBI primers; second-round multiplex PCR followed. TCRdb ran MiXCR on the multiplex PCR reads and lists one entry per CDR3 protein. Of more than 1,000,000 distinct CDR3 sequences in the sample, roughly two fifths are singletons; the top ten hold approximately 10%. Pregnancy or lactation, uncontrolled infections and other autoimmune diseases were grounds for excluding patients. Sequencing was carried out using peripheral blood or thyroid tissue (not recorded which). This sequence originates from an adult man with Graves' hyperthyroidism.

CDR3 loop: CAWSGIVEKLFF. In DNA, the CDR3 is TGTGCCTGGAGTGGTATAGTTGAAAAACTGTTTTTT. V usage is TRBV30 and J usage is TRBJ1-4, with D hard to call. The length of the CDR3 is 12 residues. Germline lookup yields CDR1 GTSNPN and CDR2 SVGIG (reference sequence). Trimming left V 1 base short and J 7 bases short, with 7 bases between.